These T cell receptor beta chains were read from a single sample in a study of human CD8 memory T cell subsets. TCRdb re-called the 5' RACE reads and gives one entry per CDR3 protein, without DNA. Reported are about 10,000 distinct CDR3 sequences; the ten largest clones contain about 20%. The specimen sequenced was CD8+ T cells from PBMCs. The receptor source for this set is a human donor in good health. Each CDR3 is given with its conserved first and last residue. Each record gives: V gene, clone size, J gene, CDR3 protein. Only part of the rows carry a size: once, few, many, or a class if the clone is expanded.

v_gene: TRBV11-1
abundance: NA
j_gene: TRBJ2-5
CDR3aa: CASSLAEEGRETQYF

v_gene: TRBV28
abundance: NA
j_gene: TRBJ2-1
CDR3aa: CASRLAGENEQFF

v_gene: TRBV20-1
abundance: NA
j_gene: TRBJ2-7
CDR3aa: CSASGGTGGPAYEQYF

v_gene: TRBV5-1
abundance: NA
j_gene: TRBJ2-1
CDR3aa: CASSLGLAGEGLYNEQFF

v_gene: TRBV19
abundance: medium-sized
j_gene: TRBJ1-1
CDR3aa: CASSIVGATEAFF

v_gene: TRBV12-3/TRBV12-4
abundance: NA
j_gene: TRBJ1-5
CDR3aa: CASTAARQAVNQPQHF

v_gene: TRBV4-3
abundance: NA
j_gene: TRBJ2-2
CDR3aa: CASSQERASGIGNTGELFF

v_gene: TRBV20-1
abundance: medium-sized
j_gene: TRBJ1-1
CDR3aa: CSARDWGATVNTEAFF

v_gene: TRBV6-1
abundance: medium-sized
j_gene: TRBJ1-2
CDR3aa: CASSEALRAFNYGYTF

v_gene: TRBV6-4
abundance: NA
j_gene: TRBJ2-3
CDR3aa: CASSDLHRTTRLTDTQYF

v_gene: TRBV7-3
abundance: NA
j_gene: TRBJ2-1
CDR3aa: CASSHGGGNEQFF

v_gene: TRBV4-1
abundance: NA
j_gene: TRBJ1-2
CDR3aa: CASSQEAGHLNYGYTF

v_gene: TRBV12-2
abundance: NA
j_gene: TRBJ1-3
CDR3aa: CASRLEGTGVALYAGNTIYF

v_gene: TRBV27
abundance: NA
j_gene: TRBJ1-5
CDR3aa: CASGLGGDGQPQHF

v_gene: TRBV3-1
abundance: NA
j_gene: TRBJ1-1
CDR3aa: CASSQKAAGTLDSNTEAFF

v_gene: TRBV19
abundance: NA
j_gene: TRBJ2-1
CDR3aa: CASTGLADRVYNEQFF

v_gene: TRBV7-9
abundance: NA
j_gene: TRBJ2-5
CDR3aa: CASTIVAGVGETQYF

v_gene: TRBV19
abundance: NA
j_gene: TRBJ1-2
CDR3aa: CASSDTYGYTF

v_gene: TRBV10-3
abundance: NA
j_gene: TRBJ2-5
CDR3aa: CAISDNRVETQYF

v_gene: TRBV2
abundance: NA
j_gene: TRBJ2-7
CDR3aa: CASTGRYEQYF

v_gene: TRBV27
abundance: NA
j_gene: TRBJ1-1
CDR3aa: CASRLGNTEAFF

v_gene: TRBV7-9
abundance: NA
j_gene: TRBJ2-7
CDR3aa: CASSPGTSYEQYF

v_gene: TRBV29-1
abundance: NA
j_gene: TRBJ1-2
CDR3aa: CSVEIYYGYTF

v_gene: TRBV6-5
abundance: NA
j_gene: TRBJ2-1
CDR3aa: CASSPFTYNEQFF

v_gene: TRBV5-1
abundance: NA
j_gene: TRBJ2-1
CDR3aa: CASSLVPKGKISYNEQFF

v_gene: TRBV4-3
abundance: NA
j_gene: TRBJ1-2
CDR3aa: CASSPYSNYGYTF

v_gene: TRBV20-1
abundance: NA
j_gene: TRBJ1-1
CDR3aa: CSADGGGGAQNTEAFF

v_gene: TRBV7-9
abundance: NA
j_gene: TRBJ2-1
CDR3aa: CASGRGNEQFF

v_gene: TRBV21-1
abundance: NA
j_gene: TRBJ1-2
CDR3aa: CASSKGVGGQGGIYTF

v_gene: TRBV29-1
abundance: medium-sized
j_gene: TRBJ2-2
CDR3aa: CSVERREVRAGELFF

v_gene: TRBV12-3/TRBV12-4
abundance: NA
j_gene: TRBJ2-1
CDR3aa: CASGRLDNEQFF

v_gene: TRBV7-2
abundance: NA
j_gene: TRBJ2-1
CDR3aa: CASSLVAGVNNEQFF

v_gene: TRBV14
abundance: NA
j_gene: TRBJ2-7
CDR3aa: CASSQDSPASGDYYEQYF

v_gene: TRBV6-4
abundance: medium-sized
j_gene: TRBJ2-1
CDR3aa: CASSTGTASYNEQFF

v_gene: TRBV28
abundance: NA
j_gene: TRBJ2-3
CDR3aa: CASSFPRLAAGDTDTQYF

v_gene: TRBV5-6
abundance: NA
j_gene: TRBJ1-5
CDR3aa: CASSLWRDGNQPQHF

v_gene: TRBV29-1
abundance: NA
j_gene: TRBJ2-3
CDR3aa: CSVLEGRADGSFDTQYF

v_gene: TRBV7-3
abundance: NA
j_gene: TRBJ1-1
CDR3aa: CASSLLTNTEAFF

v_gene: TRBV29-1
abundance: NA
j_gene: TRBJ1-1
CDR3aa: CSVEETGDLMNTEAFF

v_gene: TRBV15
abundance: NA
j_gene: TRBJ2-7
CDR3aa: CATSRESGRGRFDEQYF

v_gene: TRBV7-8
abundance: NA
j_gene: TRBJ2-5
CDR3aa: CASSLGLGQAQETQYF

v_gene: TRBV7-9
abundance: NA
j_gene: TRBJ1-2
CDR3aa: CASSLGSAYGYTF

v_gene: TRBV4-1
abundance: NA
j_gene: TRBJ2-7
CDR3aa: CASSQSGQGGGYEQYF

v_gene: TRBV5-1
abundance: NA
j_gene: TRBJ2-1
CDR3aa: CASSLASQLAKSSYNEQFF

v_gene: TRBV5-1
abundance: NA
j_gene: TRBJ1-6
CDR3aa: CASSFEQDYNSPLHF

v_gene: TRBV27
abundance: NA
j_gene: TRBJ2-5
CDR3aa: CASSLSGGPEYF

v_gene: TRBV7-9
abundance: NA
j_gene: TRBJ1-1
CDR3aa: CASSLEQAGSFF

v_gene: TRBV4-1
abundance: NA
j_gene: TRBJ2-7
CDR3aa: CASSQDATWIYEQYF

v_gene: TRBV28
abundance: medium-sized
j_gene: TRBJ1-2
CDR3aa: CASSFRMGGYGYTF

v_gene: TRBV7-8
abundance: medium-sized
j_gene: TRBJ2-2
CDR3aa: CASSLNWGDNTGELFF

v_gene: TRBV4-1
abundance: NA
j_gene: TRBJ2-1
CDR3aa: CASSHVADKLSQFF

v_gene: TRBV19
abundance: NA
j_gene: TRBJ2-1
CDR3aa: CASSIGSSGANEQFF

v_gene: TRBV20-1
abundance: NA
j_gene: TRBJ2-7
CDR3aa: CSARGGLAGTFSYEQYF

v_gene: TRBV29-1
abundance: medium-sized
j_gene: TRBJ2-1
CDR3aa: CSVRQGGRINEQFF